This T cell receptor (beta chain) was captured by sequencing in a study of blood T cell repertoires in COVID-19 (dated by TCRdb to about 2020). For the wider study: Samples from collaborators originated in the United States, Italy and Spain and spanned both the acute and convalescent phases of COVID-19. The material from the prospective study consisted of cDNA or gDNA derived from T cells, B-cell-depleted T cells, or PBMCs. Subjects who had been exposed to COVID-19, were actively infected with it, or had recovered from it provided the deeply sampled blood TCRbeta repertoires that made up the dataset. The repertoires were released in a freely available public database meant as a resource for research on the immune response to SARS-CoV-2. The samples were drawn from two sources: the first 160 participants of the ongoing ImmuneRACE study, and over 1,000 subjects contributed by 6 global collaborators. A de-identified subject ID, COVID-19 status, age in years and sex were almost always included in the sample metadata. HLA class I and class II types, where available, came from metadata supplied by the sample provider rather than from assay-based typing.

Worth noting for this clone: Its binding antigen is unknown. Within one base of it there is no much larger clone, and no base qualities were kept.

Whole blood was collected in K2EDTA tubes by collaborating institutions according to the institutions' own protocols. For TCRbeta analysis, collaborators shipped samples in one of three forms: frozen whole blood, isolated PBMCs, or DNA extracted from either of those sample types. CDR1 is given as SGHRS and CDR2 as YFSETQ, both from the germline V gene. The trim is 3 bases for V and 8 bases for J, with a gap of 11 bases between the germline ends. There are 12 amino acids in the CDR3, from cysteine to phenylalanine inclusive. Only the CDR3 region is kept as DNA, spanning 36 bases read in frame from base 1. The research as a whole found: The amount of clinical and demographic metadata varied by source and participant and was provided uncurated.

TCRbeta CDR3 regions were amplified from genomic DNA using the immunoSEQ Assay, a bias-controlled multiplex PCR. The paper's data handling went like this. The number of nucleated cells in each sample was estimated by amplification of reference gene primers within the assay. To quantify the absolute abundance of each unique TCRbeta CDR3 rearrangement, sequence reads were collapsed and filtered. Productive Simpson clonality was computed per sample as the square root of Simpson's diversity index over productive rearrangements. TCRdb's version of the immuneACCESS table is confined to in-frame rearrangements and falls short of the full clone set. An unresolved V gene accounts for under half of the shortfall where checked; the remainder is of unknown origin. The V and J calls and clone size are taken from that table; D and trimming were inferred from the DNA. This sample comprises hundreds of thousands of clones, around 89% of them detected only once. About 4.5% of the sample is taken by the ten largest.

The TCR was taken from a woman aged 25-40 years with acute or convalescent COVID-19. The sample consisted of peripheral blood. This chain is built from TRBV5-1 and TRBJ1-2, with no reliable assignment of the D segment. The CDR3 amino acid sequence is: CASSSSPEGYTF. DNA sequence: TGCGCCAGCAGCTCGTCCCCCGAGGGCTACACCTTC. The full variable domain, completed from the reference TRBV5-1 and TRBJ1-2 proteins outside the CDR3, reads KAGVTQTPRYLIKTRGQQVTLSCSPISGHRSVSWYQQTPGQGLQFLFEYFSETQRNKGNFPGRFSGRQFSNSRSEMNVSTLELGDSALYLCASSSSPEGYTFGSGTRLTVV.